This T cell receptor (beta chain) derives from a study of blood T cell repertoires in COVID-19. As processed by the authors: Reference gene primer amplification yielded estimated nucleated cell counts. The data were produced by immunoSEQ multiplex PCR, yet TCRdb's version contains in-frame clones alone and is incomplete. V, J and clone size were drawn from that table, and D and trimming were deduced from the DNA. The table lists under 40,000 clones, about nine tenths of them singletons. The CDR3 is 15 residues long. The germline V gene has CDR1 SGHRS and CDR2 YFSETQ. The J segment lost 4 bases and the V segment lost 0 bases, leaving 6 bases of the junction unmatched.

This chain uses TRBV5-1 with TRBJ1-2; the match to TRBD1 covers 7 bases. Material for sequencing was peripheral blood. This receptor was identified in a human donor in a cohort sampled during active COVID-19. CDR3 DNA: TGCGCCAGCAGCTTGGCCTTATCAGGGGGCTATGGCTACACCTTC. Translating it yields CASSLALSGGYGYTF.